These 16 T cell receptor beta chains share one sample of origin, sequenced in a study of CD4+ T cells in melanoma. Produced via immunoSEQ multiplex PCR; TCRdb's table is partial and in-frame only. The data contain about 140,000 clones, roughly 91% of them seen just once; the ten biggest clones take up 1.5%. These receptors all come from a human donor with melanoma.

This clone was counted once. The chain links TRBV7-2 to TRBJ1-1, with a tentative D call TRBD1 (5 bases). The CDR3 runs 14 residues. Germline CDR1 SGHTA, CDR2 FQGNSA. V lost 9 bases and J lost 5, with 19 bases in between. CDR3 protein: CASGSRAWGTEAFF. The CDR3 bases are TGTGCCAGTGGGTCAAGAGCCTGGGGGACTGAAGCTTTCTTT. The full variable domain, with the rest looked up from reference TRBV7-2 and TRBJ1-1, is GAGVSQSPSNKVTEKGKDVELRCDPISGHTALYWYRQSLGQGLEFLIYFQGNSAPDKSGLPSDRFSAERTGGSVSTLTIQRTQQEDSAVYLCASGSRAWGTEAFFGQGTRLTVV.

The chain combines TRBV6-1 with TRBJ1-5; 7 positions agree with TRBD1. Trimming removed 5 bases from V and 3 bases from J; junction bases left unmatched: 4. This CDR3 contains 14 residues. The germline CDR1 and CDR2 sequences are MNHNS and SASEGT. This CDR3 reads CASSRGTVNQPQHF. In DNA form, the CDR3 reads TGTGCCAGCAGTAGAGGGACAGTCAATCAGCCCCAGCATTTT.

Here the CDR3 reads CASSLTSPGNTIYF. DNA of the CDR3: TGTGCCAGCAGCTTAACATCCCCTGGAAACACCATATATTTT. The V gene is TRBV7-3, the J gene TRBJ1-3, with D unclear. The germline V gene has CDR1 SGHTA and CDR2 FQGTGA. The CDR3 sequence is 14 residues long. V shed 0 bases and J shed 2 bases, with 5 bases lying between them.

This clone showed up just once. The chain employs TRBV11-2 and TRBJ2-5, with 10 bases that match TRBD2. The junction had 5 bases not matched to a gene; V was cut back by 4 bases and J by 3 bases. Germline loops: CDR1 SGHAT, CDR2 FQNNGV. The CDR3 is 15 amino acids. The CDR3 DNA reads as TGTGCCAGCAGCTCCCTAGCGGGGGTAAAAGAGACCCAGTACTTC. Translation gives CASSSLAGVKETQYF.

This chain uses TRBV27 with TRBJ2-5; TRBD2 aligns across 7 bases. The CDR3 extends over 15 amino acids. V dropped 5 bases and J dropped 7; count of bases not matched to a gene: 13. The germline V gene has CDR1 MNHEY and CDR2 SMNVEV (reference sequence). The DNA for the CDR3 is TGTGCCAGCAGTCCGACCTGGGCGGGGGATGGGACCCAGTACTTC. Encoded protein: CASSPTWAGDGTQYF.

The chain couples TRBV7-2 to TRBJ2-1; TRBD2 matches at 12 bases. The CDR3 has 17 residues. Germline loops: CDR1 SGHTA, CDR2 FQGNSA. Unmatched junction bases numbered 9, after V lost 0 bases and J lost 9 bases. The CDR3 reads CASSLASGTSGLVEQFF. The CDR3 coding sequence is TGTGCCAGCAGCTTAGCCTCCGGGACTAGCGGGTTGGTTGAGCAGTTCTTC.

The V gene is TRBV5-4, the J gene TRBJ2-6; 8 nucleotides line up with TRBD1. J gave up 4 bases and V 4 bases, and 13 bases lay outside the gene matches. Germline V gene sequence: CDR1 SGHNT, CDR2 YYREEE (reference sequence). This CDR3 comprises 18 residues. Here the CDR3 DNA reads TGTGCCAGCAGCCCGCGTGGGACAGGTTATGCGGGGGCCAACGTCCTGACTTTC. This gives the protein CASSPRGTGYAGANVLTF.

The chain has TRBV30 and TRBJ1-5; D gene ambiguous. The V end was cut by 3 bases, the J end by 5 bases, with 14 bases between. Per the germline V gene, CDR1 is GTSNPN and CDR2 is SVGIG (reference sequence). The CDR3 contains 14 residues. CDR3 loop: CAWSTLNRDQPQHF. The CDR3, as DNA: TGTGCCTGGAGCACTTTGAACCGAGATCAGCCCCAGCATTTT.

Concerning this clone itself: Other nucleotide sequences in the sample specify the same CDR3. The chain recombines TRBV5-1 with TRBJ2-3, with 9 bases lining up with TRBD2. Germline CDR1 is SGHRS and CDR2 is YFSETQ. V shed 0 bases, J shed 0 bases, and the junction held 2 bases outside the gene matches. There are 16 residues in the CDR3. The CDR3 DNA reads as TGCGCCAGCAGCTTGGGTCTAGCGGGGAGCACAGATACGCAGTATTTT. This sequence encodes CASSLGLAGSTDTQYF.

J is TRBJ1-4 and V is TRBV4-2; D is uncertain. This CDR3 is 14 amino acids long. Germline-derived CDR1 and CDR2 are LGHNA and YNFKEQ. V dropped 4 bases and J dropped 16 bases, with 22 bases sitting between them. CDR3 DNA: TGTGCCAGCAGCCCAGAGACCTCAGGAACTCCACCGTTTTTT. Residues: CASSPETSGTPPFF.

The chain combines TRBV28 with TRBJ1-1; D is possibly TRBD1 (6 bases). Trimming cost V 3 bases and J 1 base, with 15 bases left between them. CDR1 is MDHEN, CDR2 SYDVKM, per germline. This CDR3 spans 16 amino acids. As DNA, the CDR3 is TGTGCCAGCAGTTTGTTCAGGGGCTCTACGAACACTGAAGCTTTCTTT. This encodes CASSLFRGSTNTEAFF.

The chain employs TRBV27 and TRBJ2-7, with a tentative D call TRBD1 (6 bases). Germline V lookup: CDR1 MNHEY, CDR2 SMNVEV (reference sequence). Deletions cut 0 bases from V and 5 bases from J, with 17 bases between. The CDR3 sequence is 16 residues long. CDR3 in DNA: TGTGCCAGCAGTTTATCTCCGTGGCAGGGGATCAACGAGCAGTACTTC. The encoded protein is CASSLSPWQGINEQYF.

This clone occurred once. CDR3: CASFAASYGYTF. In DNA form, the CDR3 reads TGTGCCAGCTTCGCAGCCTCCTATGGCTACACCTTC. The rearrangement joins TRBV9 to TRBJ1-2; D gene ambiguous. This CDR3 spans 12 amino acids. Trimming took off 7 bases at V and 4 bases at J, with 11 bases between the two ends. Germline V gene data show CDR1 as SGDLS and CDR2 as YYNGEE.

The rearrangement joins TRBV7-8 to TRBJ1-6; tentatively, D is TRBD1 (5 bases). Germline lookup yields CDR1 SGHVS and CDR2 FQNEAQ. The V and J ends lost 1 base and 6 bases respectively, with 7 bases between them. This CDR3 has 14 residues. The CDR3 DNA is TGTGCCAGCAGCTTAGGCAGGGTTAATTCACCCCTCCACTTT. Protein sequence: CASSLGRVNSPLHF.

The CDR3 nucleotides are TGTGCCAGCTCACGATACCGGGACAGGGGGCCCTACAATGAGCAGTTCTTC. It specifies CASSRYRDRGPYNEQFF. The chain is built from TRBV18 and TRBJ2-1; the match to TRBD1 covers 12 bases. Looked up from germline, CDR1 is KGHSH and CDR2 is LQKENI. The CDR3 runs to 17 residues. V shed 4 bases, J shed 2 bases, and the junction held 6 bases outside the gene matches.

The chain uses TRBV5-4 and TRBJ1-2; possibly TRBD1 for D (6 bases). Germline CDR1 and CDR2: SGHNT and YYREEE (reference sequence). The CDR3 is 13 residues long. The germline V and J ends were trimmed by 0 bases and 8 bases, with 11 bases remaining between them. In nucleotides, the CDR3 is TGTGCCAGCAGCTTGGCCGGACAGATAGGCTACACCTTC. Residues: CASSLAGQIGYTF.